The table lists the clone carrying this TCR beta chain with a few counts. Its antigen is undetermined. The data stem from a study of cytotoxic CD8 clonotypes in ibrutinib-treated CLL. Study at large: Response samples were taken after a median around eleven months of treatment, range 6 to 36. Sample averages reached 255,043 productive templates and 94,082 productive rearrangements.

Only in-frame clones appear in the TCRdb table, and some are missing; sequencing was by immunoSEQ multiplex PCR. The sample holds about 140,000 clones, 70% to 85% seen once. Overall study results and limits: Public clonotypes, an uncommon group, contracted or remained stable on treatment.

The specimen was PBMCs, collected after 12 months of ibrutinib treatment. The source of this sequence is a human donor with chronic lymphocytic leukemia.

The CDR3 bases are TGTGCCAGCTCGCATGGACAGGGAACGTACGAGCAGTACTTC. It translates to CASSHGQGTYEQYF. The chain carries TRBV18 and TRBJ2-7; 8 positions match TRBD1. CDR1 and CDR2 from the germline V gene are KGHSH and LQKENI. Trimming took 6 bases from V and 4 from J; bases not matched to a gene: 8. This CDR3 has 14 residues.